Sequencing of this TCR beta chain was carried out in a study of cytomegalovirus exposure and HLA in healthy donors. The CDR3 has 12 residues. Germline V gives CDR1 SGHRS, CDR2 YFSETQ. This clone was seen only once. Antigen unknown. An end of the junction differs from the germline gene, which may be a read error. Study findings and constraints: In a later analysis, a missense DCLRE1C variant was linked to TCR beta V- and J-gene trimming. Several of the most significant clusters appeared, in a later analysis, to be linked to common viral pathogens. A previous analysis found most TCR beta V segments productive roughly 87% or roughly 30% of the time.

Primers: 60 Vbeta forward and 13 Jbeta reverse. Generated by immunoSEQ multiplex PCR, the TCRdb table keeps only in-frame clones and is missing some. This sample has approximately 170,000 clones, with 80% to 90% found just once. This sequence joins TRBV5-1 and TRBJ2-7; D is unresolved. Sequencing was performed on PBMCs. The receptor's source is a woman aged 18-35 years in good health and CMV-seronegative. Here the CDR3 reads CASSLSAGKEFF. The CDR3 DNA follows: TGCGCCAGCAGCTTGTCGGCAGGTAAGGAATTCTTC.